This TCR beta chain was found in a study of T cell responses to AZD1222 COVID-19 vaccine. Study-level results: Donors, mostly white British, included more females; clonal diversity was possibly underestimated. Once two AZD1222 doses were given, Spike-specific TCR breadth and depth went up. Just six or seven AZD1222 recipients tested seropositive at baseline.

In regard to this clone: What it binds is not known.

The V end lost 5 bases, the J end lost 4 bases, and 20 bases lay between the germline ends. Per germline, CDR1 GTSNPN and CDR2 SVGIG (reference sequence). The CDR3 length is 15 residues. The protocol was immunoSEQ multiplex PCR, while the TCRdb copy is restricted to in-frame clones and leaves out a portion. The sample contains approximately 170,000 clones, approximately 89% of which appear only once. This chain joins TRBV30 and TRBJ1-2; D ambiguous. Source: peripheral blood, taken on day 0 of AZD1222 vaccination. This receptor was taken from an adult in good health. The CDR3 DNA reads TGTGCCTGGGTACCTGAAAGGAGACGGCTCTATGGCTACACCTTC. Translation gives CAWVPERRRLYGYTF.